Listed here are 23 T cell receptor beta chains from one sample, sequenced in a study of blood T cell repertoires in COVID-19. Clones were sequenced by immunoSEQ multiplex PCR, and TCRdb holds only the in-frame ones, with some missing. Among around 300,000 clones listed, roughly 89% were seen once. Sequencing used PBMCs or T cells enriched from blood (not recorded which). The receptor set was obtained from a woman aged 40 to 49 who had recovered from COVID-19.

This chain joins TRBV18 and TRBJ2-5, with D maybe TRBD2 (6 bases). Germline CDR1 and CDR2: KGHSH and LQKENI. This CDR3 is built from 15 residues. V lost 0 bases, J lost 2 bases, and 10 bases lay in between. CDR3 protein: CASSPPGSGQETQYF. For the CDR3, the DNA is TGTGCCAGCTCACCACCCGGTAGCGGACAAGAGACCCAGTACTTC.

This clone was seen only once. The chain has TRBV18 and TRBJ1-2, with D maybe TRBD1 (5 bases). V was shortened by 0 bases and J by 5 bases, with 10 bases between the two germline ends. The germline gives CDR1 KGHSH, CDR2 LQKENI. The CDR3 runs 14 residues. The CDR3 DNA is TGTGCCAGCTCACCACCCCGGACATCTTATGGCTACACCTTC. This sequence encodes CASSPPRTSYGYTF.

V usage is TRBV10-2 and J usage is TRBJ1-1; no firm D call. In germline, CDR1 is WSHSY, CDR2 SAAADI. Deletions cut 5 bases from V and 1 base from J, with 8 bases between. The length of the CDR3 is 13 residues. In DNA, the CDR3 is TGCGCCAGCAGTACAATTCAGAACACTGAAGCTTTCTTT. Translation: CASSTIQNTEAFF.

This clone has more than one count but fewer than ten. In DNA form, the CDR3 reads TGTGCCACCAGCAGAGCGCGGGAGGCCCTCAATGAGCAGTTCTTC. Protein product: CATSRAREALNEQFF. The J gene is TRBJ2-1, the V gene TRBV15; 8 positions agree with TRBD2. CDR1 is LNHNV, CDR2 YYDKDF, per germline (reference sequence). V trimming: 1 base; J trimming: 6 bases; junction bases outside the gene matches: 5. The CDR3 has 15 residues.

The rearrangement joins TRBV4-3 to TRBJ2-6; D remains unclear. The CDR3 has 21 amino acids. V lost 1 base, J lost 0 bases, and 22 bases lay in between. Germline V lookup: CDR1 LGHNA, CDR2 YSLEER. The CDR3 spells CASSQAPLLKRWASGANVLTF. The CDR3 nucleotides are TGCGCCAGCAGCCAAGCCCCCCTCCTGAAACGGTGGGCCTCTGGGGCCAACGTCCTGACTTTC.

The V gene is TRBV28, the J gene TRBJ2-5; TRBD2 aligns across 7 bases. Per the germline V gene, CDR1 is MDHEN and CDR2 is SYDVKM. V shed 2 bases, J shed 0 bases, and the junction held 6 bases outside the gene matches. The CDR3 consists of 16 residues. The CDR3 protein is CASSLSIAGYQETQYF. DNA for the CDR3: TGTGCCAGCAGTTTAAGTATAGCGGGTTACCAAGAGACCCAGTACTTC. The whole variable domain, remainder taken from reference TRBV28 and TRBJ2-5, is DVKVTQSSRYLVKRTGEKVFLECVQDMDHENMFWYRQDPGLGLRLIYFSYDVKMKEKGDIPEGYSVSREKKERFSLILESASTNQTSMYLCASSLSIAGYQETQYFGPGTRLLVL.

The CDR3 DNA follows: TGTGCCAGCATCCTACAGGGAGAAGAGACCCAGTACTTC. As protein: CASILQGEETQYF. The chain uses TRBV7-3 and TRBJ2-5, with D possibly being TRBD1 (6 bases). Trimming cost V 7 bases and J 3 bases, with 12 bases left between them. Looked up from germline, CDR1 is SGHTA and CDR2 is FQGTGA. CDR3 length equals 13 residues.

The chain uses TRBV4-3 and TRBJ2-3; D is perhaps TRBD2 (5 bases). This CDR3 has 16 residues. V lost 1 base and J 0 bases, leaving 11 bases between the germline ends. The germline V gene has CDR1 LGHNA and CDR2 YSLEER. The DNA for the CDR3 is TGCGCCAGCAGCCAAGGGCGAGGGCCTAGCACAGATACGCAGTATTTT. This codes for CASSQGRGPSTDTQYF.

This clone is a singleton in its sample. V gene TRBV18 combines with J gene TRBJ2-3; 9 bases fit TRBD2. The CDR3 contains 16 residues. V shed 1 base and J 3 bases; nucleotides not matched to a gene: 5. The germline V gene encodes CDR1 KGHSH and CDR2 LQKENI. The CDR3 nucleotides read TGTGCCAGCTCACCACTGGCAGCGGGAGGAACAGATACGCAGTATTTT. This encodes CASSPLAAGGTDTQYF. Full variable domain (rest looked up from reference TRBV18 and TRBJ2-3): NAGVMQNPRHLVRRRGQEARLRCSPMKGHSHVYWYRQLPEEGLKFMVYLQKENIIDESGMPKERFSAEFPKEGPSILRIQQVVRGDSAAYFCASSPLAAGGTDTQYFGPGTRLTVL.

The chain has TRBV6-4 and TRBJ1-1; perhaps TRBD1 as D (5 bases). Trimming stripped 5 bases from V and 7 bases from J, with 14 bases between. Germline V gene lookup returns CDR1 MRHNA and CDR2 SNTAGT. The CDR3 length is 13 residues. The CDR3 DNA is TGTGCCAGCAGTTACCGCAGGGTCCTTGAAGCTTTCTTT. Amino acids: CASSYRRVLEAFF.

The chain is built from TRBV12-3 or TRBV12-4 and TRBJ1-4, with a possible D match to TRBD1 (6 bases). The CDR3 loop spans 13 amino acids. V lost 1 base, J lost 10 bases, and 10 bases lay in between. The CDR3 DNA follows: TGTGCCAGCAGTTTAGAACAGGGCGGAAAACTGTTTTTT. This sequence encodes CASSLEQGGKLFF.

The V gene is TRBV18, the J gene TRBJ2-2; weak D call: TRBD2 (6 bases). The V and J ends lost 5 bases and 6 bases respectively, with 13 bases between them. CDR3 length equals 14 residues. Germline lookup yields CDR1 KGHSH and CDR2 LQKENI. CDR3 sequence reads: CASSRLADSGELFF. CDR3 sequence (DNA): TGTGCCAGCTCAAGATTAGCGGATTCCGGGGAGCTGTTTTTT.

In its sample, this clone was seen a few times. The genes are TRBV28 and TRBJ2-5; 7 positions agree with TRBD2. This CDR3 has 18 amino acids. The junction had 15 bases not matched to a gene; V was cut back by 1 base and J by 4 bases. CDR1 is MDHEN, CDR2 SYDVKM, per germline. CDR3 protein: CASSLSPGLGSLAETQYF. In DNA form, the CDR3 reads TGTGCCAGCAGTTTATCCCCAGGACTAGGGAGCCTTGCAGAGACCCAGTACTTC.

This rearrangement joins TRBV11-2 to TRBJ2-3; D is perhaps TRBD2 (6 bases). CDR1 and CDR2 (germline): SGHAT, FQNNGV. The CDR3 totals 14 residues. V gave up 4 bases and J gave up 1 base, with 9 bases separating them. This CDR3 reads CASSSDYRTDTQYF. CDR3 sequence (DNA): TGTGCCAGCAGCTCGGACTACCGCACAGATACGCAGTATTTT.

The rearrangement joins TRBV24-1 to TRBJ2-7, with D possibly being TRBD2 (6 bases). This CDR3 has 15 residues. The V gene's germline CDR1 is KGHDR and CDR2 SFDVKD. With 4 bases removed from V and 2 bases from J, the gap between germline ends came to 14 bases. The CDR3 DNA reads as TGTGCCACCAGTGACCCTACTAGCACCACCTACGAGCAGTACTTC. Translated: CATSDPTSTTYEQYF.

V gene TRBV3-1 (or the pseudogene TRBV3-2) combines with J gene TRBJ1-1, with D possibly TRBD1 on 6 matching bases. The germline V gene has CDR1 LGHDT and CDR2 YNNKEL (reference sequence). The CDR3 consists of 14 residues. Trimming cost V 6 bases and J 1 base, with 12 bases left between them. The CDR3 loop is CASRRQASNTEAFF. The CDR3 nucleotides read TGTGCCAGCAGAAGACAGGCATCGAACACTGAAGCTTTCTTT.

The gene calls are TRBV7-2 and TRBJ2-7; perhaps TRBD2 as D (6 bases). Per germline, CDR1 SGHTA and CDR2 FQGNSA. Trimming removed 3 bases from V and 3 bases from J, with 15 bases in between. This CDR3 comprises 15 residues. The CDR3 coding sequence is TGTGCCAGCAGCTTTAATCCGGGACTTTACTACGAGCAGTACTTC. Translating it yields CASSFNPGLYYEQYF.

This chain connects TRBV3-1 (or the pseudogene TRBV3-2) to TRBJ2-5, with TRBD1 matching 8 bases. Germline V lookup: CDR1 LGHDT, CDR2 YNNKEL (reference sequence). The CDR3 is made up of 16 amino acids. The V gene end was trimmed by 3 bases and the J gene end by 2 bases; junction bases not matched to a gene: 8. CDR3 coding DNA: TGTGCCAGCAGCCAGACGGACAGGGTGTCACAAGAGACCCAGTACTTC. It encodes CASSQTDRVSQETQYF.

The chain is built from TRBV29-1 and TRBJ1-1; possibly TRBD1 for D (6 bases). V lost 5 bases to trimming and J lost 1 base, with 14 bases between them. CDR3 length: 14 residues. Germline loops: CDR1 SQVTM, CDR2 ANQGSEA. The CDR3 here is CSVRGGPQNTEAFF. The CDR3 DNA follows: TGCAGCGTTAGGGGGGGGCCCCAGAACACTGAAGCTTTCTTT.

This chain's CDR3 is CASVGTSYNEQFF. DNA for the CDR3: TGTGCCAGCGTGGGCACAAGCTACAATGAGCAGTTCTTC. The V call is TRBV6-6, the J call TRBJ2-1; D not resolved. The CDR3 spans 13 residues. Germline V CDR1 and CDR2: MNHNY, SVGAGI (reference sequence). Trimming took 8 bases from V and 3 from J, leaving 11 bases between them.

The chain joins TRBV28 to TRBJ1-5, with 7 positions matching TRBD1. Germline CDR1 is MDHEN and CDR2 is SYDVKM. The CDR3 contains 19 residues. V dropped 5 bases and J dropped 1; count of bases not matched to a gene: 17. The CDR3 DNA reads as TGTGCCAGCAGTCGCCGCTCCGGGACAGCCGGGGGAAGCAATCAGCCCCAGCATTTT. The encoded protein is CASSRRSGTAGGSNQPQHF.

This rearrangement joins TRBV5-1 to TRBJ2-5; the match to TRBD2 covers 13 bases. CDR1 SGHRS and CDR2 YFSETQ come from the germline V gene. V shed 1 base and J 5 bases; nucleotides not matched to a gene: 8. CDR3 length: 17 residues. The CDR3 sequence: CASSLRTTSGRGETQYF. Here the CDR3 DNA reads TGCGCCAGCAGCTTGCGAACCACTAGCGGGAGGGGGGAGACCCAGTACTTC.

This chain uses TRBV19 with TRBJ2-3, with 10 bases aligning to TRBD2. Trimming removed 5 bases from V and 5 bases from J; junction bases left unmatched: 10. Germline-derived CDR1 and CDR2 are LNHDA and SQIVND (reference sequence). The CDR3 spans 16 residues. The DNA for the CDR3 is TGTGCCAGTAGTCGTCATCTAGCGGGAGTACAAGATACGCAGTATTTT. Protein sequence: CASSRHLAGVQDTQYF.